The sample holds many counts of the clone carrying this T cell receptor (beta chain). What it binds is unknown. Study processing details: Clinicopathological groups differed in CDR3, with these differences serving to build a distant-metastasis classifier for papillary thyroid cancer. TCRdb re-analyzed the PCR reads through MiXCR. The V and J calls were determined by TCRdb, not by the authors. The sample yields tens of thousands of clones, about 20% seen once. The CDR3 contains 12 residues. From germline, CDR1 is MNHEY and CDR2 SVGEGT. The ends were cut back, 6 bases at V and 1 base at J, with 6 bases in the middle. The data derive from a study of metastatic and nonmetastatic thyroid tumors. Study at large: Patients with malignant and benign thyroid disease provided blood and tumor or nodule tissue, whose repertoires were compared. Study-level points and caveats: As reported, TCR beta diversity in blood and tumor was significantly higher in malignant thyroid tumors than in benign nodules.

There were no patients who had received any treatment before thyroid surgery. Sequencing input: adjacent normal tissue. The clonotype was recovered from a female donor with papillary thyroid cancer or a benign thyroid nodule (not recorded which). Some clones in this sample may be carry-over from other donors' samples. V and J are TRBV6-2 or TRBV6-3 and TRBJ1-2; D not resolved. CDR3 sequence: CASRLNNYGYTF. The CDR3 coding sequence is TGTGCCAGCAGATTGAATAACTATGGCTACACCTTC.